Presented here are 18 T cell receptor beta chains from one specimen sequenced in a study of radiation and T cells in renal cell carcinoma. Sequencing used immunoSEQ multiplex PCR; TCRdb keeps in-frame clones, though not all of them. The sample has tens of thousands of clones, over 65% seen once. Sample time point: baseline pretreatment blood. Treatment specified: 15 Gy SBRT to primary tumor, nephrectomy 4 weeks later. The sequences come from blood, collected from a patient whose treatment included radiotherapy and nephrectomy. Every receptor here comes from a man aged 55-75 years with renal cell carcinoma.

This chain uses TRBV29-1 with TRBJ2-3; D is unresolved. The germline V gene encodes CDR1 SQVTM and CDR2 ANQGSEA. CDR3 size: 15 residues. Trimming took off 2 bases at V and 3 bases at J, with 15 bases between the two ends. This CDR3 is CSVEPDPSRTDTQYF. As DNA, the CDR3 is TGCAGCGTTGAACCGGATCCCAGCCGTACAGATACGCAGTATTTT.

The chain couples TRBV19 to TRBJ1-5; D uncertain. This CDR3 comprises 17 residues. Germline values: CDR1 LNHDA, CDR2 SQIVND (reference sequence). V dropped 4 bases and J dropped 4 bases, with 20 bases sitting between them. The CDR3 coding sequence is TGTGCCAGTAGTAGGACTGATCTCCAAAAGGGTAATCAGCCCCAGCATTTT. Its protein is CASSRTDLQKGNQPQHF.

The chain links TRBV10-3 to TRBJ1-2; D is possibly TRBD1 (5 bases). CDR1 and CDR2 from the germline V gene are ENHRY and SYGVKD. Trimming removed 3 bases at V and 6 bases at J, with 8 bases between. The CDR3 sequence is 12 residues long. The CDR3 bases are TGTGCCATCAGTGACGGGGGGGATGGCTACACCTTC. It is translated as CAISDGGDGYTF.

This clone has just a few counts. This chain joins TRBV7-6 and TRBJ2-3; 8 bases align to TRBD2. Germline CDR1 and CDR2: SGHVS and FNYEAQ. Trimming at V came to 5 bases and at J to 1 base, leaving 11 bases not matched to a gene. The CDR3 has 17 residues. The CDR3 DNA reads TGTGCCAGCAGCGGGGGACTAGAGTTCTCGCGCACAGATACGCAGTATTTT. Translated, it gives CASSGGLEFSRTDTQYF.

V usage is TRBV27 and J usage is TRBJ2-5; weak D call: TRBD2 (6 bases). Germline values: CDR1 MNHEY, CDR2 SMNVEV (reference sequence). Trimming left V 8 bases short and J 1 base short, with 17 bases between. The CDR3 is made up of 15 amino acids. The CDR3, as DNA: TGTGCCAGCGGGGGGTTCGGACGTCTCCAAGAGACCCAGTACTTC. Translating it yields CASGGFGRLQETQYF.

The rearrangement uses TRBV29-1 and TRBJ2-7, with TRBD2 identical over 12 bases. The CDR3 is 12 amino acids. Per germline, CDR1 SQVTM and CDR2 ANQGSEA. V lost 6 bases, J lost 5 bases, and 2 bases stayed unmatched. In DNA, the CDR3 is TGCAGCGTCGGACTAGCGGGAAACGAGCAGTACTTC. Protein: CSVGLAGNEQYF.

The rearrangement uses TRBV9 and TRBJ2-7; D ambiguous. The length of the CDR3 is 9 residues. CDR1 is SGDLS and CDR2 is YYNGEE in the germline V gene. CDR3 sequence (DNA): TGTTGGGCTACCTACGAGCAGTACTTC. As protein: CWATYEQYF.

This clone was seen more than once but under ten times. The rearrangement uses TRBV10-3 and TRBJ1-1; the D gene is possibly TRBD1 (6 bases). CDR1 and CDR2 from the germline V gene are ENHRY and SYGVKD. Trimming removed 8 bases at V and 6 bases at J, with 16 bases between. The CDR3 loop spans 13 amino acids. The CDR3 loop reads CAIYRPGASEAFF. The CDR3 region has the DNA TGTGCCATCTATCGGCCAGGGGCATCTGAAGCTTTCTTT.

The chain recombines TRBV9 with TRBJ2-1; 12 bases align to TRBD2. Germline CDR1 reads SGDLS; CDR2 reads YYNGEE. The CDR3 contains 16 residues. V shed 3 bases and J 7 bases; nucleotides not matched to a gene: 8. The CDR3 protein is CASSAQLAGGWNEQFF. DNA of the CDR3: TGTGCCAGCAGCGCCCAACTAGCGGGAGGATGGAATGAGCAGTTCTTC.

The chain employs TRBV6-1 and TRBJ1-2, with D hard to call. CDR3 length: 15 residues. With 3 bases removed from V and 5 bases from J, the gap between germline ends came to 16 bases. Germline lookup yields CDR1 MNHNS and CDR2 SASEGT. The CDR3 DNA reads as TGTGCCAGCAGTGAGTCGCTGGGCAGCTTGTATGGCTACACCTTC. Protein product: CASSESLGSLYGYTF.

This sequence joins TRBV5-1 and TRBJ1-2; D is unclear. Germline CDR1 reads SGHRS; CDR2 reads YFSETQ. Trimming removed 3 bases at V and 2 bases at J, with 14 bases between. This CDR3 contains 15 residues. CDR3 in DNA: TGCGCCAGCAGCTGGGGTCGGTCTGGGAACTATGGCTACACCTTC. Translating it yields CASSWGRSGNYGYTF.

The chain couples TRBV27 to TRBJ1-1; no clear D gene. V gave up 3 bases and J gave up 8 bases, with 10 bases separating them. CDR1 is MNHEY and CDR2 is SMNVEV in the germline V gene (reference sequence). There are 12 residues in the CDR3. CDR3 sequence: CASSLLGSEAFF. The CDR3 DNA sequence: TGTGCCAGCAGTTTGTTAGGGAGCGAAGCTTTCTTT.

The chain is built from TRBV7-9 and TRBJ2-7; D might be TRBD1 or TRBD2, each matching 6 bases. V was pared by 5 bases and J by 2 bases, with 13 bases between. CDR1 is SEHNR, CDR2 FQNEAQ, per germline (reference sequence). The CDR3 contains 14 residues. CDR3 DNA: TGTGCCAGCAGCCAAGGGGGGTTGCCCTACGAGCAGTACTTC. This gives the protein CASSQGGLPYEQYF.

The chain is built from TRBV10-3 and TRBJ2-1; the D is unclear. The CDR3 contains 14 residues. CDR1 and CDR2 (germline): ENHRY, SYGVKD. Deletions cut 3 bases from V and 6 bases from J, with 12 bases between. The CDR3 nucleotides are TGTGCCATCAGTGAAAGGCCCGATTTCAATGAGCAGTTCTTC. Amino acids: CAISERPDFNEQFF.

This clone has a count of ten or more. J is TRBJ1-5 and V is TRBV6-6; D ambiguous. The V gene's germline CDR1 is MNHNY and CDR2 SVGAGI (reference sequence). Trimming cost V 1 base and J 3 bases, with 7 bases left between them. This CDR3 contains 14 residues. Here the CDR3 reads CASSYWETNQPQHF. In DNA, the CDR3 is TGTGCCAGCAGTTACTGGGAAACCAATCAGCCCCAGCATTTT.

This clone is a singleton in its sample. This rearrangement joins TRBV4-2 to TRBJ2-7; D possibly corresponds to TRBD2 (6 bases). CDR3 size: 14 residues. Germline V lookup: CDR1 LGHNA, CDR2 YNFKEQ. The V gene lost 4 bases and the J gene lost 2 bases, with 12 bases spanning the gap. The CDR3 region has the DNA TGTGCCAGCAGCCTAAGCGGGCTAACCTACGAGCAGTACTTC. Protein: CASSLSGLTYEQYF.

This clone has a single count. The chain joins TRBV25-1 to TRBJ2-7; TRBD1 matches 11 bases. The ends lost 4 bases at V and 7 bases at J; junction bases unmatched: 9. The CDR3 loop spans 15 amino acids. Per the germline V gene, CDR1 is MGHDK and CDR2 is SYGVNS. CDR3 DNA sequence: TGTGCCAGCAGTGGCGTCCCGGGACAGGGGGTTGAGCAGTACTTC. This translates into CASSGVPGQGVEQYF.

V gene TRBV6-6 combines with J gene TRBJ2-1; 7 bases are shared with TRBD2. Germline V gene lookup returns CDR1 MNHNY and CDR2 SVGAGI (reference sequence). The CDR3 loop spans 13 amino acids. V shed 5 bases and J 2 bases; nucleotides not matched to a gene: 0. CDR3 coding DNA: TGTGCCAGCAGTCTAGCGGCCTACAATGAGCAGTTCTTC. This sequence encodes CASSLAAYNEQFF.